The sequence of this T cell receptor beta chain was determined in a study of T cell repertoires in ileal Crohn's disease. Study-level points and caveats: Active smokers at surgery had more clonal expansions than non-smokers. Compared with CD4 T cells, sorted CD8 cells carried more expanded clones.

V shed 9 bases and J shed 3 bases, with 19 bases lying between them. This CDR3 region has 15 residues. Germline CDR1 and CDR2: MNHNS and SASEGT. Time point defined: neoterminal ileum biopsy at postoperative endoscopy, about 6 months after surgery. With respect to this clone: Its matching antigen is unknown.

Assay: immunoSEQ multiplex PCR; the TCRdb copy retains only in-frame clones and omits some. The sample contains approximately 12,000 clones, around 70% of which appear only once. V is TRBV6-1 and J is TRBJ2-3; maybe TRBD2 (5 bases). The receptor comes from an adult with Crohn's disease. Sequencing was done on a sample of ileal tissue. The CDR3 bases are TGTGCCAGTGAAAGGATAGCGACCCTGACAGATACGCAGTATTTT. It translates to CASERIATLTDTQYF.